These T cell receptor beta chains were read from a single sample in a study of T cell clonotyping in hematopoietic cell transplantation. Assay: immunoSEQ multiplex PCR; the TCRdb copy retains only in-frame clones and omits some. The data show roughly 38,000 clones, with 80% to 90% seen just once and nearly 2% held by the top ten. The specimen sequenced was peripheral blood mononuclear cells. The receptor set was obtained from a woman between 40 and 55 years old in good health. Some clones in this sample may be carry-over from other donors' samples. Each CDR3 is given with its conserved first and last residue. Each record gives: J gene, CDR3 length, clone size, V gene, D gene, CDR3 protein, CDR3 DNA. A D gene is named only where the DNA matches it firmly. Size values are once, few and many counts, or a class for expanded clones, and some rows have none.

>TRBJ2-2|14|NA|TRBV19|NA
CASSIAGVEGELFF
TGTGCCAGTAGTATAGCCGGGGTCGAGGGGGAGCTGTTTTTT
>TRBJ1-2|12|NA|TRBV29-1|NA
CSVVFAGQGYTF
TGCAGCGTTGTCTTTGCAGGTCAAGGCTACACCTTC
>TRBJ2-5|12|NA|TRBV28|NA
CASSLSGETQYF
TGTGCCAGCAGTTTGTCGGGAGAGACCCAGTACTTC
>TRBJ1-4|13|NA|TRBV19|NA
CASNEGVGEKLFF
TGTGCCAGTAACGAAGGGGTCGGTGAAAAACTGTTTTTT
>TRBJ1-2|13|few|TRBV19|NA
CASSIGASYGYTF
TGTGCCAGTAGTATCGGGGCCAGCTATGGCTACACCTTC
>TRBJ2-5|17|NA|TRBV1|NA
CTSSQDGLATKGETQYF
TGCACCAGCAGCCAAGATGGACTGGCTACTAAGGGGGAGACCCAGTACTTC
>TRBJ2-5|12|once|TRBV7-2|NA
CASSPARETQYF
TGTGCCAGCAGTCCGGCAAGGGAGACCCAGTACTTC
>TRBJ2-1|13|NA|TRBV19|NA
CASKFSGTDEQFF
TGTGCCAGTAAGTTTTCAGGGACGGATGAGCAGTTCTTC
>TRBJ1-5|15|NA|TRBV30|NA
CAWRGVGGWGQPQHF
TGTGCCTGGAGGGGGGTTGGGGGCTGGGGTCAGCCCCAGCATTTT
>TRBJ1-1|13|NA|TRBV19|NA
CASSVTANTEAFF
TGTGCCAGTAGTGTGACTGCGAACACTGAAGCTTTCTTT
>TRBJ2-7|14|few|TRBV27|TRBD2
CASSHGSGSYEQYF
TGTGCCAGCAGTCATGGTAGCGGGAGTTACGAGCAGTACTTC
>TRBJ2-5|11|NA|TRBV11-2|NA
CASSQGETQYF
TGTGCCAGCAGCCAGGGGGAGACCCAGTACTTC
>TRBJ2-1|15|NA|TRBV5-1|TRBD2
CASRFGLAITVEQFF
TGCGCCAGCAGATTCGGACTAGCAATTACAGTGGAGCAGTTCTTC
>TRBJ2-3|15|NA|TRBV30|TRBD2
CAWSVASGDADTQYF
TGTGCCTGGAGTGTTGCTAGCGGGGACGCAGATACGCAGTATTTT
>TRBJ2-5|11|NA|TRBV27|NA
CASRQQETQYF
TGTGCCAGCAGACAACAAGAGACCCAGTACTTC
>TRBJ1-5|15|NA|TRBV7-2|TRBD1
CASSLGDRGHQPQHF
TGTGCCAGCAGCTTGGGGGACAGGGGGCATCAGCCCCAGCATTTT
>TRBJ2-5|15|NA|TRBV25-1|NA
CASSESMAGLATQYF
TGTGCCAGCAGTGAATCTATGGCAGGGTTGGCGACCCAGTACTTC
>TRBJ2-7|12|NA|TRBV6-1|NA
CASRETLYEQYF
TGTGCCAGCAGAGAAACACTCTACGAGCAGTACTTC
>TRBJ1-3|13|NA|TRBV19|NA
CASSSETGNTIYF
TGTGCCAGTAGTTCGGAAACTGGAAACACCATATATTTT
>TRBJ1-5|14|NA|TRBV30|NA
CAWSTGTSNQPQHF
TGTGCCTGGAGTACAGGGACCAGCAATCAGCCCCAGCATTTT
>TRBJ2-7|15|NA|TRBV7-2|NA
CASSLEVGGYYEQYF
TGTGCCAGCAGCTTAGAAGTTGGTGGATACTACGAGCAGTACTTC
>TRBJ2-1|16|NA|TRBV10-3|TRBD2
CAISGGLAATYNEQFF
TGTGCCATCAGTGGGGGACTAGCGGCCACCTACAATGAGCAGTTCTTC
>TRBJ2-1|16|NA|TRBV5-1|NA
CASRTGGGISYNEQFF
TGCGCCAGCAGGACAGGTGGGGGAATCTCCTACAATGAGCAGTTCTTC
>TRBJ1-1|14|NA|TRBV28|NA
CASSHRDMNTEAFF
TGTGCCAGCAGTCACAGAGATATGAACACTGAAGCTTTCTTT
>TRBJ2-7|16|NA|TRBV4-1|NA
CASSHPKGVLSYEQYF
TGCGCCAGCAGCCACCCCAAAGGAGTGCTCTCCTACGAGCAGTACTTC
>TRBJ2-7|15|NA|TRBV5-8|TRBD1
CASSLGTGAVHEQYF
TGTGCCAGCAGCCTAGGGACAGGGGCGGTCCACGAGCAGTACTTC
>TRBJ2-7|14|NA|TRBV19|NA
CASSIGQEAGEQYF
TGTGCCAGTAGTATAGGTCAAGAAGCCGGCGAGCAGTACTTC
>TRBJ2-1|15|NA|TRBV5-6|TRBD2
CASSLLASGYNEQFF
TGTGCCAGCAGCCTTCTCGCTAGCGGCTACAATGAGCAGTTCTTC
>TRBJ2-3|16|NA|TRBV7-2|TRBD2
CASSLMGGGGTDTQYF
TGTGCCAGCAGCTTAATGGGGGGAGGGGGCACAGATACGCAGTATTTT
>TRBJ1-2|16|NA|TRBV5-4|NA
CASSLVGGPINYGYTF
TGTGCCAGCAGCTTGGTGGGAGGGCCCATCAACTATGGCTACACCTTC
>TRBJ1-4|14|NA|TRBV28|NA
CASSFGATNEKLFF
TGTGCCAGCAGTTTCGGAGCAACTAATGAAAAACTGTTTTTT
>TRBJ2-5|12|NA|TRBV29-1|NA
CSVERPGMVQYF
TGCAGCGTTGAACGTCCGGGGATGGTGCAGTACTTC
>TRBJ1-2|13|NA|TRBV6-5|NA
CASSYESGEGYTF
TGTGCCAGCAGTTACGAATCCGGGGAGGGCTACACCTTC
>TRBJ1-2|15|NA|TRBV9|NA
CASSAGDGWDYGYTF
TGTGCCAGCAGCGCTGGGGACGGCTGGGATTATGGCTACACCTTC
>TRBJ1-2|16|NA|TRBV15|NA
CATSRDKESGAGGYTF
TGTGCCACCAGCAGAGATAAGGAGTCAGGGGCTGGGGGCTACACCTTC
>TRBJ1-5|14|NA|TRBV19|NA
CASSIYGGTQPQHF
TGTGCCAGTAGTATTTATGGGGGCACCCAGCCCCAGCATTTT
>TRBJ1-5|18|few|TRBV6-1|NA
CASSEAYDRDNSNQPQHF
TGTGCCAGCAGTGAAGCGTATGACCGGGACAATAGCAATCAGCCCCAGCATTTT
>TRBJ2-7|12|NA|TRBV28|NA
CASSLETELLYF
TGTGCCAGCAGTTTAGAGACGGAGCTGTTGTACTTC
>TRBJ1-2|15|NA|TRBV6-5|NA
CASSYSEGGNYGYTF
TGTGCCAGCAGTTACTCGGAAGGGGGAAACTATGGCTACACCTTC
>TRBJ1-5|14|few|TRBV7-2|NA
CASSLGPGHQPQHF
TGTGCCAGCAGCTTGGGGCCAGGGCATCAGCCCCAGCATTTT
>TRBJ1-5|14|NA|TRBV9|NA
CASSVGGVAQPQHF
TGTGCCAGCAGCGTAGGAGGAGTCGCCCAGCCCCAGCATTTT
>TRBJ2-5|14|NA|TRBV6-6|NA
CASSSLGGPETQYF
TGTGCCAGCAGTTCCCTCGGGGGTCCAGAGACCCAGTACTTC
>TRBJ2-3|14|NA|TRBV11-2|NA
CASSLVGSTDTQYF
TGTGCCAGCAGCTTAGTAGGGAGCACAGATACGCAGTATTTT
>TRBJ1-4|14|NA|TRBV10-3|NA
CAISDDTRNEKLFF
TGTGCCATCAGTGACGACACCAGAAATGAAAAACTGTTTTTT
>TRBJ2-3|17|NA|TRBV28|NA
CASSLLSGGGYTDTQYF
TGTGCCAGCAGTTTATTGTCGGGGGGCGGGTACACAGATACGCAGTATTTT
>TRBJ2-1|16|NA|TRBV5-1|NA
CASSHISDSSYNEQFF
TGCGCCAGCAGCCACATCTCCGACAGCTCCTACAATGAGCAGTTCTTC
>TRBJ1-3|16|NA|TRBV29-1|NA
CSVDPLARDSGNTIYF
TGCAGCGTTGATCCCCTGGCCAGGGACTCTGGAAACACCATATATTTT
>TRBJ2-5|11|NA|TRBV7-2|NA
CASSFQETQYF
TGTGCCAGCAGCTTCCAGGAGACCCAGTACTTC
>TRBJ1-2|16|NA|TRBV9|NA
CASSARGGGADYGYTF
TGTGCCAGCAGCGCGAGGGGCGGGGGCGCGGACTATGGCTACACCTTC
>TRBJ1-1|12|NA|TRBV28|NA
CASRPQGIEAFF
TGTGCCAGCAGGCCGCAGGGGATTGAAGCTTTCTTT
>TRBJ2-2|16|NA|TRBV6-5|NA
CASSYRKNGIAGELFF
TGTGCCAGCAGTTACCGGAAGAACGGGATAGCCGGGGAGCTGTTTTTT
>TRBJ2-7|14|NA|TRBV27|NA
CASSTTVSSYEQYF
TGTGCCAGCAGTACTACGGTGAGCTCCTACGAGCAGTACTTC
>TRBJ1-5|15|NA|TRBV7-2|TRBD1
CASSPRQGPNQPQHF
TGTGCCAGCAGCCCCCGACAGGGACCCAATCAGCCCCAGCATTTT